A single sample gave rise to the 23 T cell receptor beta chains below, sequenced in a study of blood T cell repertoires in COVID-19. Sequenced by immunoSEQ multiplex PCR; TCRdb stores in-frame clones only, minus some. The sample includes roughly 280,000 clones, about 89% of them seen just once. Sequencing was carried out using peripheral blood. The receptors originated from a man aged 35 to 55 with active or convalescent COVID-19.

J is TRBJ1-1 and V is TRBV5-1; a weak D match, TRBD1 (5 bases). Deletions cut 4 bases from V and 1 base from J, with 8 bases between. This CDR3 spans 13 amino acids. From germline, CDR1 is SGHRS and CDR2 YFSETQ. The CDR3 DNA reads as TGCGCCAGCAGCATTACAGGGAACACTGAAGCTTTCTTT. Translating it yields CASSITGNTEAFF.

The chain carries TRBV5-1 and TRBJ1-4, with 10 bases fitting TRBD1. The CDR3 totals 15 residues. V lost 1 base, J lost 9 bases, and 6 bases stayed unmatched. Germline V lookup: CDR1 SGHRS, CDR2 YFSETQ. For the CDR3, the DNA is TGCGCCAGCAGCTTGATCGGGACAGGGGATCAAAAACTGTTTTTT. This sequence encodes CASSLIGTGDQKLFF.

The CDR3 region has the DNA TGTGCCAGCAGCCAACGGACTAGCGGGATCTACGAGCAGTACTTC. Its protein is CASSQRTSGIYEQYF. J is TRBJ2-7 and V is TRBV16; TRBD2 aligns across 12 bases. Germline trimming cut 2 bases from V and 3 bases from J; bases unmatched to any gene: 2. This CDR3 has 15 amino acids. CDR1 is KGHSY, CDR2 FQNENV, per germline.

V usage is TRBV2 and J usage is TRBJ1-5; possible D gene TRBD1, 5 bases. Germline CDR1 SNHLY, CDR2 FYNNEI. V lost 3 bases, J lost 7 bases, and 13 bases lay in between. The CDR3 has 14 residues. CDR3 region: CASSEGQPGQPQHF. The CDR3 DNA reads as TGTGCCAGCAGTGAGGGGCAGCCTGGGCAGCCCCAGCATTTT. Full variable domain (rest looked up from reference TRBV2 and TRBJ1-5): EPEVTQTPSHQVTQMGQEVILRCVPISNHLYFYWYRQILGQKVEFLVSFYNNEISEKSEIFDDQFSVERPDGSNFTLKIRSTKLEDSAMYFCASSEGQPGQPQHFGDGTRLSIL.

CDR3 residues: CASSQFLGANSPLHF. CDR3 in DNA: TGCGCCAGCAGCCAATTTCTGGGGGCGAATTCACCCCTCCACTTT. This chain uses TRBV4-1 with TRBJ1-6; D might be TRBD1 (6 bases). V gave up 2 bases and J gave up 7 bases, with 12 bases separating them. The CDR3 spans 15 residues. In germline, CDR1 is MGHRA, CDR2 YSYEKL.

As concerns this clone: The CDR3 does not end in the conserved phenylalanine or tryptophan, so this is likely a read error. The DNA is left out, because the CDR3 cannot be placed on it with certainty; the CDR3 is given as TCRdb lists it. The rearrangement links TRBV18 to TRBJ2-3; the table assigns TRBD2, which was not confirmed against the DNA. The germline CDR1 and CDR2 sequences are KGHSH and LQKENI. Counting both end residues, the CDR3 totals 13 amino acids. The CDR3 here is CASSPGTRDPTTL.

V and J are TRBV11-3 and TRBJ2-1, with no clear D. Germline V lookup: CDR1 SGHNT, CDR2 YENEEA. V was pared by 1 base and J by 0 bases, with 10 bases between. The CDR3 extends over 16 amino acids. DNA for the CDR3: TGTGCCAGCAGCTTAGGCGGCATAGGCTCCTACAATGAGCAGTTCTTC. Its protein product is CASSLGGIGSYNEQFF.

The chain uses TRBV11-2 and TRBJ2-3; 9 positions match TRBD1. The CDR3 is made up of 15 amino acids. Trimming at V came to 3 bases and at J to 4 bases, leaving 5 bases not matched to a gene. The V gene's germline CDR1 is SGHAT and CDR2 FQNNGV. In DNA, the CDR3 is TGTGCCAGCAGCTTTTCGGGACAGGGAGCAGATACGCAGTATTTT. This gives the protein CASSFSGQGADTQYF.

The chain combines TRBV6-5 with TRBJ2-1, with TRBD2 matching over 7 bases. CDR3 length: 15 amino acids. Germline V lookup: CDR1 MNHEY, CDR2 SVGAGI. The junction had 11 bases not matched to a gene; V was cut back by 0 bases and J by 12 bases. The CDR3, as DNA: TGTGCCAGCAGTTACTCTCCCCCCCCGGGCGGGGGGCAGTTCTTC. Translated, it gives CASSYSPPPGGGQFF.

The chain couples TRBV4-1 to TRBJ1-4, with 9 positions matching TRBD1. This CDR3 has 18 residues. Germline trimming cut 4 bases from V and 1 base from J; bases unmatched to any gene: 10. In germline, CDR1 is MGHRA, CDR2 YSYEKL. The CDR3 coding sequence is TGCGCCAGCAGCCGAACCGGGACAGGGATGTTAACTAATGAAAAACTGTTTTTT. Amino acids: CASSRTGTGMLTNEKLFF.

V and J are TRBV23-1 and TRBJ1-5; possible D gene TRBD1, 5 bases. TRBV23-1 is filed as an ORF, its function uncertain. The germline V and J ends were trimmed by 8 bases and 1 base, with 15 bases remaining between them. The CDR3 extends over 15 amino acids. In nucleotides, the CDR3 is TGCGCCAGCCGCCGGGGGGATATAAGCAATCAGCCCCAGCATTTT. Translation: CASRRGDISNQPQHF.

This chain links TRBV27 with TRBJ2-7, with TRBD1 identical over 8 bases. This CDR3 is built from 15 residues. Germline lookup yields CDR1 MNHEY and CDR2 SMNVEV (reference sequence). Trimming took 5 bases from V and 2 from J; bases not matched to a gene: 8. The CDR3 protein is CASSLGTGFTYEQYF. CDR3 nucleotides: TGTGCCAGCAGTCTCGGGACAGGTTTCACCTACGAGCAGTACTTC.

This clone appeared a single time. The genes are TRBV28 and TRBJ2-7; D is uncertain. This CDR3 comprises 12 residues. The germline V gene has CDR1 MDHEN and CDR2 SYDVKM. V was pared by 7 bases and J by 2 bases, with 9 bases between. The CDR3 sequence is CASTQETYEQYF. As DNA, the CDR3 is TGTGCCAGCACGCAGGAAACCTACGAGCAGTACTTC.

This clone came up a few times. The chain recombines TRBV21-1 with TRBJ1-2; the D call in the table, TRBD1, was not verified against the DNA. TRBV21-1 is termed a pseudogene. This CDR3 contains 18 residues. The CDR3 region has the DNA TGTGCCAGCAGCAAAAAAGGTAATTCACAGGGGGTTTTTTATGGCTACACCTTC. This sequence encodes CASSKKGNSQGVFYGYTF.

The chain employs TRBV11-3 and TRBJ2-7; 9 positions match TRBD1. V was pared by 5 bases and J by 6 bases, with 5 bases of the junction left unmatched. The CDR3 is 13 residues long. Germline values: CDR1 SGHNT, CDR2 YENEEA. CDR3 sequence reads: CASSNDRGGEQYF. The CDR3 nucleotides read TGTGCCAGCAGCAACGACAGGGGGGGCGAGCAGTACTTC. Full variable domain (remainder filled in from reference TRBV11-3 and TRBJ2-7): EAGVVQSPRYKIIEKKQPVAFWCNPISGHNTLYWYLQNLGQGPELLIRYENEEAVDDSQLPKDRFSAERLKGVDSTLKIQPAELGDSAVYLCASSNDRGGEQYFGPGTRLTVT.

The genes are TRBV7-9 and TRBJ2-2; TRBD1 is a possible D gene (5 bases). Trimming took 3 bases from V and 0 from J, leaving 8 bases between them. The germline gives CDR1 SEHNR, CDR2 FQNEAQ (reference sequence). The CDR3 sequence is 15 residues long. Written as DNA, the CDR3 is TGTGCCAGCAGCTTGGGGCACCCGAACACCGGGGAGCTGTTTTTT. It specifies CASSLGHPNTGELFF.

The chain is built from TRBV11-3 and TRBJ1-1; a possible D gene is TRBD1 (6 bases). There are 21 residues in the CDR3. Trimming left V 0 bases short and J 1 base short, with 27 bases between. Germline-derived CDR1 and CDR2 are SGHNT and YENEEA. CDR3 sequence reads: CASSLEERGPRGRGKNTEAFF. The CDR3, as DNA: TGTGCCAGCAGCTTAGAGGAGCGGGGCCCGAGGGGCAGGGGAAAGAACACTGAAGCTTTCTTT.

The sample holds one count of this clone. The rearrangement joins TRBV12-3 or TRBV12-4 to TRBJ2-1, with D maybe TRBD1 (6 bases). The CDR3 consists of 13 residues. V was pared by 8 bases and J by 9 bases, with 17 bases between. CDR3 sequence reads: CASQPGDFGEQFF. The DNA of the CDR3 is TGTGCCAGCCAGCCAGGGGATTTTGGTGAGCAGTTCTTC.

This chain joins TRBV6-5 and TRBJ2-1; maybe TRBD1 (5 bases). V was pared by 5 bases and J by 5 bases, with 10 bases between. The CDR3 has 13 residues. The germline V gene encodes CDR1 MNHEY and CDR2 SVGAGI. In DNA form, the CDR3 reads TGTGCCAGCAGTCGACAGTACGACAATGAGCAGTTCTTC. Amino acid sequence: CASSRQYDNEQFF.

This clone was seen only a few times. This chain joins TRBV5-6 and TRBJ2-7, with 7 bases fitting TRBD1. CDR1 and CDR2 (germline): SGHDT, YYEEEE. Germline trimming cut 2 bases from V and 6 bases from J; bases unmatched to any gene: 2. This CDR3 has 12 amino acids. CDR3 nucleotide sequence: TGTGCCAGCAGCTTAGGGGGCCCCGAGCAGTACTTC. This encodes CASSLGGPEQYF.

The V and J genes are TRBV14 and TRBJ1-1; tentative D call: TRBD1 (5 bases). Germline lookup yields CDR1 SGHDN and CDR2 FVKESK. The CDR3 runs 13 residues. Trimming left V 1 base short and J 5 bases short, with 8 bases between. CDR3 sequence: CASSQVRDTEAFF. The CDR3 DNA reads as TGTGCCAGCAGCCAAGTCAGGGATACTGAAGCTTTCTTT.

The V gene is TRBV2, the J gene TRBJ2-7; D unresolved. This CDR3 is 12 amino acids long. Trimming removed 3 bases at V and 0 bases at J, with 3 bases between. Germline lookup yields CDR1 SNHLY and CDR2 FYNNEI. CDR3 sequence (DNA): TGTGCCAGCAGTGACTTCTCCTACGAGCAGTACTTC. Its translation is CASSDFSYEQYF.

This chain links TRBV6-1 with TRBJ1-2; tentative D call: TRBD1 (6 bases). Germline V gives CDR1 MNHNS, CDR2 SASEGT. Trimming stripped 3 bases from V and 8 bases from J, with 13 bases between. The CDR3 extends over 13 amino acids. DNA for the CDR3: TGTGCCAGCAGTGACCGGGACAATGGAGGCTACACCTTC. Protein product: CASSDRDNGGYTF.